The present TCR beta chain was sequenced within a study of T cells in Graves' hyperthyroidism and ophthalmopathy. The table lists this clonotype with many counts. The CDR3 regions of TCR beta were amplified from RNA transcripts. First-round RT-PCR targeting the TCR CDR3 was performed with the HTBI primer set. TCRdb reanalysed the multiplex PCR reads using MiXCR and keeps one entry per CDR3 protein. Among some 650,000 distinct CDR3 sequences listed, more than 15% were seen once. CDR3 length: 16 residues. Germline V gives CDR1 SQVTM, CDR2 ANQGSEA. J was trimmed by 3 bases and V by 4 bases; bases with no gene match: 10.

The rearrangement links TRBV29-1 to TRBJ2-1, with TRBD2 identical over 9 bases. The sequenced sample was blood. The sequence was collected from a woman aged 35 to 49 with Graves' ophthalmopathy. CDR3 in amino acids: CSVAASGTRYYNEQFF. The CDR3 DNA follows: TGCAGCGTTGCGGCTAGCGGGACTAGATACTACAATGAGCAGTTCTTC.